The 7 T cell receptor beta chains below come from one sample, sequenced in a study of T cell responses to AZD1222 COVID-19 vaccine. The method was immunoSEQ multiplex PCR; TCRdb's version includes in-frame clones alone and lacks a portion of them. The table has about 18,000 clones, approximately 89% seen once; the top ten hold 8.7%. The sequencing used peripheral blood, collected 28 days after the second AZD1222 dose. The source is an adult who received the AZD1222 COVID-19 vaccine.

The rearrangement links TRBV28 to TRBJ1-2; 7 positions agree with TRBD1. Trimming removed 5 bases from V and 5 bases from J; junction bases left unmatched: 14. Germline V gene lookup returns CDR1 MDHEN and CDR2 SYDVKM. The CDR3 spans 16 residues. For the CDR3, the DNA is TGTGCCAGCAGTCTTGGGGGGGTCGGGACAGAATATGGCTACACCTTC. Translated: CASSLGGVGTEYGYTF.

CDR3 amino acids: CASTKGGQGKNTEAFF. The CDR3 region has the DNA TGTGCCAGCACCAAAGGGGGACAGGGGAAGAACACTGAAGCTTTCTTT. The V and J genes are TRBV2 and TRBJ1-1, with 10 bases identical to TRBD1. After removal of 7 bases from V and 1 base from J, the junction contained 9 bases not matched to a gene. Germline V gene data show CDR1 as SNHLY and CDR2 as FYNNEI. The CDR3 sequence is 16 residues long.

V usage is TRBV27 and J usage is TRBJ1-1, with a possible D match to TRBD1 (6 bases). V was pared by 2 bases and J by 4 bases, with 8 bases between. The CDR3 length is 13 residues. Germline CDR1 and CDR2: MNHEY and SMNVEV (reference sequence). This CDR3 reads CASSLRGPTEAFF. CDR3 DNA: TGTGCCAGCAGTTTACGGGGGCCCACTGAAGCTTTCTTT.

The chain employs TRBV2 and TRBJ2-7; TRBD2 matches 8 bases. The CDR3 extends over 15 amino acids. Looked up from germline, CDR1 is SNHLY and CDR2 is FYNNEI. The trim removed 6 bases at V and 0 bases at J, leaving 7 bases unmatched. The CDR3 nucleotides read TGTGCCAGCAGGGGGTCGGGGACTAGCTCCTACGAGCAGTACTTC. This sequence encodes CASRGSGTSSYEQYF.

CDR3: CASSGSGGNTGELFF. The CDR3 DNA reads TGTGCCAGCAGCGGTAGCGGGGGGAACACCGGGGAGCTGTTTTTT. This sequence joins TRBV11-2 and TRBJ2-2; 9 positions agree with TRBD2. The CDR3 runs to 15 residues. V was pared by 5 bases and J by 1 base, with 2 bases of the junction left unmatched. The germline V gene has CDR1 SGHAT and CDR2 FQNNGV.

The V call is TRBV6-5, the J call TRBJ2-3; tentatively, D is TRBD1 (5 bases). Germline V gene lookup returns CDR1 MNHEY and CDR2 SVGAGI. V dropped 7 bases and J dropped 4 bases, with 6 bases sitting between them. The CDR3 extends over 11 amino acids. The CDR3 sequence: CASTRADTQYF. The CDR3 DNA reads as TGTGCCAGCACCAGGGCAGATACGCAGTATTTT.

This clone was detected a few times. V and J are TRBV11-2 and TRBJ2-3; D uncertain. Germline-derived CDR1 and CDR2 are SGHAT and FQNNGV. This CDR3 has 13 amino acids. Between the trimmed V and J ends, which lost 4 bases and 0 bases, there was a span of 5 bases. CDR3 in DNA: TGTGCCAGCAGCTCCCCCAGCACAGATACGCAGTATTTT. Encoded protein: CASSSPSTDTQYF.